The present T cell receptor beta chain was sequenced within a study of blood T cell repertoires in COVID-19. Study as a whole: There were acute and convalescent COVID-19 samples, and they came from the United States, Italy and Spain.

As handled by the study authors: Amplified reference gene primers provided the basis for estimating nucleated cell counts. This table comes from immunoSEQ multiplex PCR, and its TCRdb copy is limited to in-frame clones, with some not included. V, J and clone size are those of that table, while D and trimming were read from the DNA. The sample shows some 200,000 clones, roughly 79% of them seen only once. Enrolment of Seattle patients took place during active infection, and they were followed longitudinally. V was pared by 0 bases and J by 7 bases, with 15 bases between. This CDR3 has 15 amino acids. The germline V gene encodes CDR1 LGHNA and CDR2 YSLEER.

J is TRBJ1-2 and V is TRBV4-3; D is undetermined. The origin of this receptor is a woman of 80 years or more with COVID-19, enrolled during active disease. Sample: peripheral blood. The CDR3 nucleotides are TGCGCCAGCAGCCAAGATTGGCCCAGGTCGGTTGGCTACACCTTC. It codes for CASSQDWPRSVGYTF.